One sample yielded the 14 T cell receptor beta chains listed below, sequenced in a study of cytomegalovirus exposure and HLA in healthy donors. The PCR employed 60 Vbeta primers together with 13 Jbeta primers. The assay was immunoSEQ multiplex PCR, and TCRdb's table has in-frame clones only and misses some. The top ten hold 20% of the sample, which has 100,000 to 150,000 clones, approximately 87% seen once. The sequenced sample was PBMCs. The receptors come from a man aged 18 to 30 in good health and CMV-seropositive.

A word on this clone: Other DNA sequences of this sample code for an identical CDR3. The chain employs TRBV30 and TRBJ1-1, with TRBD1 matching over 8 bases. The germline gives CDR1 GTSNPN, CDR2 SVGIG (reference sequence). There are 14 residues in the CDR3. V lost 2 bases, J lost 3 bases, and 5 bases stayed unmatched. In DNA form, the CDR3 reads TGTGCCTGGAGTTCTGGACAGGGATACACTGAAGCTTTCTTT. Amino acid sequence: CAWSSGQGYTEAFF.

Note on this clone: A read error may produce the germline difference seen at one junction end. The V call is TRBV6-6, the J call TRBJ1-2, with D uncertain. Per germline, CDR1 MNHNY and CDR2 SVGAGI (reference sequence). The CDR3 is made up of 14 amino acids. As DNA, the CDR3 is TGTGCCAGCTGTAACCTTCAGGCGGACTATGGTTACACCTTC. Amino acids: CASCNLQADYGYTF.

This clone was recorded a few times. The J gene is TRBJ1-1, the V gene TRBV7-9, with D hard to call. The V gene's germline CDR1 is SEHNR and CDR2 FQNEAQ (reference sequence). The length of the CDR3 is 15 residues. Trimming cost V 4 bases and J 0 bases, with 12 bases left between them. CDR3 residues: CASSSVAGMNTEAFF. The CDR3 DNA reads TGTGCCAGCAGCTCCGTGGCGGGGATGAACACTGAAGCTTTCTTT.

In the case of this clone: Its ends do not fully match the called genes, so a read error is possible. This sequence joins TRBV5-6 and TRBJ2-2; no firm D call. Germline-derived CDR1 and CDR2 are SGHDT and YYEEEE. This CDR3 is 12 amino acids long. The CDR3 sequence: CASSLNSGELFF. CDR3 DNA: TGTGCCAGCAGCTTGAACAGCGGGGAGCTGTTTTTT.

The chain joins TRBV5-1 to TRBJ1-1; 7 nucleotides line up with TRBD1. V shed 2 bases and J 7 bases; nucleotides not matched to a gene: 11. The CDR3 contains 15 residues. The germline gives CDR1 SGHRS, CDR2 YFSETQ. CDR3 loop: CASSFGTEVLLEAFF. The CDR3 DNA reads as TGCGCCAGCAGCTTCGGGACAGAGGTCTTACTTGAAGCTTTCTTT.

The genes are TRBV7-6 and TRBJ2-1; possible D gene TRBD2, 7 bases. The CDR3 loop spans 14 amino acids. Germline V gene lookup returns CDR1 SGHVS and CDR2 FNYEAQ. V was cut by 11 bases and J by 6 bases, with 20 bases left in between. In DNA, the CDR3 is TGTGCCTGTAACGATGGGGGGGGCGGCAATGAGCAGTTCTTC. Translated, it gives CACNDGGGGNEQFF.

The J gene is TRBJ2-2, the V gene TRBV5-4; no clear D gene. The CDR3 has 13 amino acids. Per the germline V gene, CDR1 is SGHNT and CDR2 is YYREEE (reference sequence). V gave up 4 bases and J gave up 6 bases, with 10 bases separating them. In nucleotides, the CDR3 is TGTGCCAGCAGCGACATCACACCCGGGGAGCTGTTTTTT. This encodes CASSDITPGELFF.

The chain recombines TRBV19 with TRBJ2-7; 7 nucleotides match TRBD2. CDR1 is LNHDA, CDR2 SQIVND, per germline (reference sequence). The CDR3 has 15 amino acids. V lost 6 bases, J lost 3 bases, and 11 bases stayed unmatched. The CDR3, as DNA: TGTGCCAGTAGACGAGCTAGCGGCGTCTACTACGAGCAGTACTTC. The encoded protein is CASRRASGVYYEQYF. Filled out from reference TRBV19 and TRBJ2-7, the complete variable domain reads DGGITQSPKYLFRKEGQNVTLSCEQNLNHDAMYWYRQDPGQGLRLIYYSQIVNDFQKGDIAEGYSVSREKKESFPLTVTSAQKNPTAFYLCASRRASGVYYEQYFGPGTRLTVT.

DNA for the CDR3: TGCGCCAGCAGCCAAGAGGGCGTCCACCCCATCGATGAGCAGTTCTTC. Amino acids: CASSQEGVHPIDEQFF. This sequence joins TRBV4-1 and TRBJ2-1; D gene uncertain. The CDR3 runs 16 residues. Trimming pared 0 bases from V and 8 bases from J, leaving 17 bases between. Germline lookup yields CDR1 MGHRA and CDR2 YSYEKL.

This clone has just a few counts. As DNA, the CDR3 is TGCGCCAGTACCCCGGGTGGAAACACCATATATTTT. Its translation is CASTPGGNTIYF. The rearrangement joins TRBV5-1 to TRBJ1-3, with unresolved D. Germline values: CDR1 SGHRS, CDR2 YFSETQ. This CDR3 spans 12 amino acids. The V end lost 8 bases, the J end lost 3 bases, and 9 bases lay between the germline ends.

The rearrangement uses TRBV5-1 and TRBJ2-1; perhaps TRBD2 as D (6 bases). The CDR3 totals 15 residues. Per the germline V gene, CDR1 is SGHRS and CDR2 is YFSETQ. V lost 3 bases to trimming and J lost 7 bases, with 17 bases between them. The CDR3 DNA reads as TGCGCCAGCAGCTCCGGTCTAGCGATGGGGAATGAGCAGTTCTTC. Translation gives CASSSGLAMGNEQFF.

This clone was seen once. The V gene is TRBV28, the J gene TRBJ1-2; perhaps TRBD1 as D (6 bases). This CDR3 is built from 15 residues. V was shortened by 5 bases and J by 4 bases, with 17 bases between the two germline ends. Germline V gives CDR1 MDHEN, CDR2 SYDVKM. The CDR3 nucleotides read TGTGCCAGCAGTCCGACTAACAGGGCGGGCTATGGCTACACCTTC. This translates into CASSPTNRAGYGYTF.

The chain couples TRBV6-5 to TRBJ1-6; D not certain. Germline CDR1 reads MNHEY; CDR2 reads SVGAGI. CDR3 length: 15 amino acids. Trimming shortened V by 2 bases and J by 5 bases, and 10 bases separated the two germline ends. Written as DNA, the CDR3 is TGTGCCAGCAGTTACGGTTTCACTAATAATTCACCCCTCCACTTT. Its translation: CASSYGFTNNSPLHF.

This clone was found once. The chain uses TRBV11-3 and TRBJ2-7; TRBD2 is a possible D gene (5 bases). The CDR3 is 13 residues long. The V end lost 1 base, the J end lost 6 bases, and 10 bases lay between the germline ends. CDR1 and CDR2 (germline): SGHNT, YENEEA. CDR3: CASSLGDGGEQYF. The CDR3 DNA sequence: TGTGCCAGCAGCTTAGGGGATGGAGGCGAGCAGTACTTC.